This TCR beta chain is from a study of OX40 agonist ivuxolimab in advanced cancers. TCRdb keeps only in-frame clones here, not all; method: immunoSEQ multiplex PCR. The repertoire includes some 75,000 clones, approximately 85% of them detected once, and roughly 3% sits in the top ten. General study points: Among some nonresponders, normalized T-cell clonal expansion was also low. Within 6 weeks, CD4+ and CD8+ blood T cells expanded clonally at 0.1 to 3.0 mg/kg.

After removal of 7 bases from V and 1 base from J, the junction contained 8 bases not matched to a gene. The CDR3 loop spans 15 amino acids. The germline gives CDR1 LNHDA, CDR2 SQIVND (reference sequence). A note on this clone: What it recognizes is unknown.

This sample comprised CD4+ or CD8+ T cells sorted from blood, obtained in a trial of the OX40 agonist ivuxolimab. The V gene is TRBV19, the J gene TRBJ1-2, with TRBD1 matching 8 bases. The clonotype was recovered from an adult with an advanced solid tumor such as melanoma, head and neck, liver or kidney cancer. The CDR3: CASKRTGNGNYGYTF. The CDR3 DNA reads as TGTGCCAGTAAGAGGACAGGGAACGGTAACTATGGCTACACCTTC.